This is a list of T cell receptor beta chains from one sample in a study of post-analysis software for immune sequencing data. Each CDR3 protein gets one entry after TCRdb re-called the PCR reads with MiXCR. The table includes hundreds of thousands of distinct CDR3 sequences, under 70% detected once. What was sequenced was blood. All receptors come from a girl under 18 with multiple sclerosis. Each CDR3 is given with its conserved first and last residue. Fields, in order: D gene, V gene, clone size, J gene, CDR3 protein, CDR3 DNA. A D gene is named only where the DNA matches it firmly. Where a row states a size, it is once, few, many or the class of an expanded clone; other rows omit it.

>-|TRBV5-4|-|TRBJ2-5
CASSLAGGEGQYF
TGTGCCAGCAGCTTGGCGGGTGGAGAAGGGCAGTACTTC
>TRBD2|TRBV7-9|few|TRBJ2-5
CASSGPLAGGPQETQYF
TGTGCCAGCAGCGGACCGCTAGCGGGAGGACCCCAAGAGACCCAGTACTTC
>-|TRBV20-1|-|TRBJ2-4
CSARAGQQNIQYF
TGCAGTGCTAGAGCGGGACAACAAAACATTCAGTACTTC
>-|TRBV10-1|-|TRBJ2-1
CASSGTQYNEQFF
TGCGCCAGCAGTGGGACGCAGTACAATGAGCAGTTCTTC
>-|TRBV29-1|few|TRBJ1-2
CSVGASGFYTF
TGCAGCGTTGGGGCCAGCGGATTCTACACCTTC
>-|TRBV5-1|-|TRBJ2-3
CASSFPRGREDTQYF
TGCGCCAGCAGCTTTCCCCGCGGTCGAGAGGATACGCAGTATTTT
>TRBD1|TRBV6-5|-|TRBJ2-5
CASSIGTEEETQYF
TGTGCCAGCAGTATTGGGACAGAGGAAGAGACCCAGTACTTC
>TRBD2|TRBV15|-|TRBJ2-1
CATSRDGSGRRNEQFF
TGTGCCACCAGCAGAGATGGAAGCGGGAGGAGGAATGAGCAGTTCTTC
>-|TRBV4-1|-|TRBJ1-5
CASSQDAGGGNSNQPQHF
TGCGCCAGCAGCCAAGACGCAGGAGGGGGTAATAGCAATCAGCCCCAGCATTTT
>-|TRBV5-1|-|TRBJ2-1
CASRPTGGAPQFF
TGCGCCAGCAGGCCTACAGGGGGGGCCCCTCAGTTCTTC
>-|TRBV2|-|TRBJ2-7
CASSEETFYEQYF
TGTGCCAGCAGTGAAGAAACTTTCTACGAGCAGTACTTC